The 29 T cell receptor beta chains below all came from one sample that was sequenced in a study of identical twins' blood T cells. TCRdb passed the 5' RACE reads through MiXCR, listing each CDR3 protein once. The table includes 350,000 to 400,000 distinct CDR3 sequences, about 28% detected once. The sequenced sample consisted of PBMCs. The receptor set was obtained from a woman between 18 and 49 years old in good health.

In its sample, this clonotype was seen a few times. The V gene is TRBV20-1, the J gene TRBJ2-1; either TRBD1 or TRBD2 may supply D (5 bases each). This CDR3 is 14 amino acids long. Trimming stripped 6 bases from V and 2 bases from J, with 14 bases between. Germline assignment: CDR1 DFQATT and CDR2 SNEGSKA (reference sequence). This CDR3 reads CSAWGLVAYNEQFF. The CDR3 DNA follows: TGCAGTGCCTGGGGGTTGGTTGCCTACAATGAGCAGTTCTTC.

This clonotype was detected only a few times. This rearrangement joins TRBV10-3 to TRBJ2-1, with 8 positions matching TRBD2. CDR1 is ENHRY, CDR2 SYGVKD, per germline. CDR3 size: 14 residues. V dropped 6 bases and J dropped 3; count of bases not matched to a gene: 4. The DNA for the CDR3 is TGTGCCATCAGCGTTAGCGGGGACTACAATGAGCAGTTCTTC. This codes for CAISVSGDYNEQFF.

This clonotype came up many times. V and J are TRBV4-1 and TRBJ2-5; D may be TRBD1 (5 bases). Germline V lookup: CDR1 MGHRA, CDR2 YSYEKL. The CDR3 has 13 residues. V lost 4 bases to trimming and J lost 1 base, with 7 bases between them. CDR3 in DNA: TGCGCCAGCAGCCGACAGATCCAAGAGACCCAGTACTTC. This encodes CASSRQIQETQYF.

This clonotype was counted a few times. V usage is TRBV4-1 and J usage is TRBJ2-5; D remains ambiguous. This CDR3 is 13 amino acids long. CDR1 and CDR2 from the germline V gene are MGHRA and YSYEKL. The germline V and J ends were trimmed by 1 base and 3 bases, with 6 bases remaining between them. The CDR3 region is CASSQVGEETQYF. The DNA of the CDR3 is TGCGCCAGCAGCCAAGTCGGTGAAGAGACCCAGTACTTC.

This clonotype was counted a few times. This chain connects TRBV29-1 to TRBJ1-5; 9 nucleotides align to TRBD1. CDR3 length equals 13 residues. Trimming removed 6 bases from V and 2 bases from J; junction bases left unmatched: 2. In germline, CDR1 is SQVTM, CDR2 ANQGSEA. CDR3 protein: CSVQGAGNQPQHF. The CDR3 nucleotides are TGCAGCGTACAGGGGGCTGGCAATCAGCCCCAGCATTTT.

The genes are TRBV2 and TRBJ1-1; D unresolved. The germline gives CDR1 SNHLY, CDR2 FYNNEI. Deletions cut 4 bases from V and 6 bases from J, with 12 bases between. This CDR3 comprises 13 residues. This CDR3 is CASSVIGSAEAFF. CDR3 coding DNA: TGTGCCAGCAGTGTAATCGGTAGCGCTGAAGCTTTCTTT.

This clonotype came up a few times. The V gene is TRBV20-1, the J gene TRBJ1-4; D is ambiguous. The CDR3 has 11 amino acids. V was pared by 7 bases and J by 7 bases, with 10 bases between. Germline CDR1 reads DFQATT; CDR2 reads SNEGSKA (reference sequence). CDR3 sequence (DNA): TGCAGTGGAGAGATCGGTGAAAAACTGTTTTTT. Protein product: CSGEIGEKLFF.

To note about this clonotype: A much larger clone differs from this one at a single base, so this may be a read error. In DNA form, the CDR3 reads TGTGCCAGCAGCGCGAACGCCGGGGAGCTGTTTTTT. Translated, it gives CASSANAGELFF. The chain has TRBV9 and TRBJ2-2; D is ambiguous. The CDR3 is 12 residues long. Germline CDR1 and CDR2: SGDLS and YYNGEE.

This clonotype has only one observation. The chain joins TRBV6-1 to TRBJ2-3, with D unclear. Trimming left V 5 bases short and J 0 bases short, with 12 bases between. Germline V gives CDR1 MNHNS, CDR2 SASEGT. This CDR3 region has 15 residues. CDR3 in DNA: TGTGCCAGCAGTTATACTACCTCTAGCACAGATACGCAGTATTTT. It yields the protein CASSYTTSSTDTQYF.

The chain recombines TRBV12-3 or TRBV12-4 with TRBJ2-3; possibly TRBD1 for D (5 bases). The CDR3 is 14 residues long. The ends were cut back, 4 bases at V and 2 bases at J, with 10 bases in the middle. CDR3 in DNA: TGTGCCAGCAGTTCGAGACAGTACACAGATACGCAGTATTTT. This gives the protein CASSSRQYTDTQYF.

The rearrangement links TRBV5-1 to TRBJ1-4, with unresolved D. In germline, CDR1 is SGHRS, CDR2 YFSETQ. The length of the CDR3 is 13 residues. Trimming cost V 1 base and J 9 bases, with 10 bases left between them. The CDR3 reads CASSLTAAQKLFF. The CDR3, as DNA: TGCGCCAGCAGCTTGACGGCCGCTCAAAAACTGTTTTTT.

As for this clonotype: A much larger clone differs by one base, so this may be a read error. This rearrangement joins TRBV6-6 to TRBJ1-1; D is unresolved. This CDR3 has 13 amino acids. Germline values: CDR1 MNHNY, CDR2 SVGAGI (reference sequence). Trimming cost V 7 bases and J 1 base, with 10 bases left between them. CDR3 region: CASTLPRNTEAFF. Written as DNA, the CDR3 is TGTGCCAGCACCCTTCCGCGGAACACTGAAGCTTTCTTT.

In the case of this clonotype: One end of the junction does not line up with germline, which may come from a read error. The chain has TRBV5-1 and TRBJ2-7; possible D gene TRBD1, 6 bases. Germline V lookup: CDR1 SGHRS, CDR2 YFSETQ. The CDR3 contains 13 residues. The CDR3 here is CASSLGAPYEQYF. The CDR3 DNA is TGTGCCAGCAGCTTGGGGGCACCCTACGAGCAGTACTTC.

The V gene is TRBV2, the J gene TRBJ2-7; unclear D gene. The germline V and J ends were trimmed by 6 bases and 5 bases, with 5 bases remaining between them. Germline-derived CDR1 and CDR2 are SNHLY and FYNNEI. CDR3 length: 10 residues. DNA of the CDR3: TGTGCCAGCAGGTACGACGAGCAGTACTTC. This translates into CASRYDEQYF.

The V gene is TRBV21-1, the J gene TRBJ1-5; the table's D call TRBD1 went unverified against the DNA. TRBV21-1 is a listed pseudogene. This CDR3 has 14 amino acids. This CDR3 is CASSKETDNQPQHF. The CDR3 bases are TGTGCCAGCAGCAAAGAGACAGACAATCAGCCCCAGCATTTT.

This clonotype appeared a few times. The V call is TRBV5-1, the J call TRBJ2-3; tentatively, D is TRBD1 or TRBD2 (5 bases each). The CDR3 runs 14 residues. Trimming pared 4 bases from V and 6 bases from J, leaving 15 bases between. Germline V lookup: CDR1 SGHRS, CDR2 YFSETQ. This CDR3 is CASSPGQRGDTQYF. In DNA form, the CDR3 reads TGCGCCAGCAGCCCAGGACAACGAGGGGATACGCAGTATTTT.

This clonotype came up many times. J is TRBJ2-5 and V is TRBV29-1; a weak D match, TRBD2 (5 bases). The V gene's germline CDR1 is SQVTM and CDR2 ANQGSEA. The V end lost 3 bases, the J end lost 4 bases, and 9 bases lay between the germline ends. The CDR3 runs 12 residues. The DNA of the CDR3 is TGCAGCGTTGACGGGAAGAGAGAGACCCAGTACTTC. Its protein product is CSVDGKRETQYF.

The V call is TRBV4-3, the J call TRBJ1-1; no firm D call. Trimming removed 5 bases from V and 6 bases from J, with 16 bases in between. The CDR3 covers 14 residues. Germline values: CDR1 LGHNA, CDR2 YSLEER. In nucleotides, the CDR3 is TGCGCCAGCAGCGGAGCGGACGGGCCCCCTGAAGCTTTCTTT. Its protein is CASSGADGPPEAFF.

The chain uses TRBV12-5 and TRBJ1-3; D not certain. Deletions cut 0 bases from V and 0 bases from J, with 9 bases between. The CDR3 is made up of 16 amino acids. Looked up from germline, CDR1 is LGHNT and CDR2 is FRNRAP. The CDR3 loop reads CASGLVLAGSGNTIYF. CDR3 coding DNA: TGTGCTAGTGGTTTGGTACTGGCAGGCTCTGGAAACACCATATATTTT.

This clonotype came up a few times. This rearrangement joins TRBV20-1 to TRBJ2-3, with D perhaps matching TRBD1 (5 bases). CDR1 is DFQATT and CDR2 is SNEGSKA in the germline V gene (reference sequence). The CDR3 runs 15 residues. The germline V and J ends were trimmed by 0 bases and 0 bases, with 10 bases remaining between them. DNA for the CDR3: TGCAGTGCTAGAGATCCTGGGGCCAGCACAGATACGCAGTATTTT. Translation: CSARDPGASTDTQYF.

The chain combines TRBV20-1 with TRBJ2-7; no firm D call. CDR3 length: 13 amino acids. The V and J ends lost 3 bases and 2 bases respectively, with 11 bases between them. Per germline, CDR1 DFQATT and CDR2 SNEGSKA (reference sequence). CDR3 DNA: TGCAGTGCTAGGGGCGACTTTCCCTACGAGCAGTACTTC. Its translation is CSARGDFPYEQYF.

In its sample, this clonotype was seen many times. The rearrangement uses TRBV29-1 and TRBJ1-1; 7 bases align to TRBD1. Trimming at V came to 4 bases and at J to 3 bases, leaving 8 bases not matched to a gene. CDR1 SQVTM and CDR2 ANQGSEA come from the germline V gene. The CDR3 extends over 14 amino acids. The CDR3 protein is CSVGQGALDTEAFF. The CDR3 region has the DNA TGCAGCGTTGGACAGGGTGCGTTGGACACTGAAGCTTTCTTT.

This clonotype has a handful of counts. The chain has TRBV20-1 and TRBJ1-2, with 7 bases that match TRBD1. After removal of 5 bases from V and 3 bases from J, the junction contained 6 bases not matched to a gene. CDR3 length equals 13 residues. The V gene's germline CDR1 is DFQATT and CDR2 SNEGSKA (reference sequence). In DNA form, the CDR3 reads TGCAGTGCTGGGGGACAGTCCTACTATGGCTACACCTTC. Its translation is CSAGGQSYYGYTF.

The chain couples TRBV12-3 or TRBV12-4 to TRBJ1-5; tentative D call: TRBD1 (6 bases). With 5 bases removed from V and 7 bases from J, the gap between germline ends came to 18 bases. The CDR3 totals 15 residues. The CDR3 reads CASSQARTAGQPQHF. Here the CDR3 DNA reads TGTGCCAGCAGTCAGGCTCGGACAGCCGGGCAGCCCCAGCATTTT.

This clonotype was seen only a few times. This chain uses TRBV4-3 with TRBJ1-2, with 8 bases that match TRBD1. CDR1 is LGHNA, CDR2 YSLEER, per germline. Trimming cost V 0 bases and J 4 bases; bases outside gene matches: 7. This CDR3 has 16 residues. The CDR3 region is CASSQDRGQGFYGYTF. The CDR3 region has the DNA TGCGCCAGCAGCCAAGATAGAGGACAGGGCTTCTATGGCTACACCTTC.

The rearrangement uses TRBV29-1 and TRBJ2-5, with 14 positions matching TRBD2. The V gene end was trimmed by 4 bases and the J gene end by 0 bases; junction bases not matched to a gene: 4. CDR1 is SQVTM, CDR2 ANQGSEA, per germline. CDR3 length equals 16 residues. In DNA form, the CDR3 reads TGCAGCGTTGCGGGACTAGCGGGAGCGTACCAAGAGACCCAGTACTTC. It yields the protein CSVAGLAGAYQETQYF.

Concerning this clonotype: A much more abundant neighbour one base away suggests this may be a read error. The chain has TRBV20-1 and TRBJ1-1; a possible D gene is TRBD1 (5 bases). Trimming took 1 base from V and 1 from J, leaving 10 bases between them. This CDR3 has 14 residues. Germline values: CDR1 DFQATT, CDR2 SNEGSKA (reference sequence). CDR3 in DNA: TGCAGTGCTAGAGGTCCCGGACAGAACACTGAAGCTTTCTTT. It is translated as CSARGPGQNTEAFF.

The J gene is TRBJ1-1, the V gene TRBV3-1; no clear D gene. The CDR3 spans 14 residues. With 1 base removed from V and 2 bases from J, the gap between germline ends came to 8 bases. Germline V gives CDR1 LGHDT, CDR2 YNNKEL (reference sequence). DNA for the CDR3: TGTGCCAGCAGCCAAGTCAGTACCAACACTGAAGCTTTCTTT. Its protein is CASSQVSTNTEAFF.

This chain joins TRBV5-1 and TRBJ2-3, with 7 bases that match TRBD2. V dropped 0 bases and J dropped 10; count of bases not matched to a gene: 8. Germline V gene data show CDR1 as SGHRS and CDR2 as YFSETQ. The CDR3 spans 14 residues. This chain's CDR3 is CASSLGAGLDAQYF. CDR3 in DNA: TGCGCCAGCAGCTTGGGAGCGGGATTGGATGCGCAGTATTTT. Using reference TRBV5-1 and TRBJ2-3 for the parts outside the CDR3, the full variable domain is KAGVTQTPRYLIKTRGQQVTLSCSPISGHRSVSWYQQTPGQGLQFLFEYFSETQRNKGNFPGRFSGRQFSNSRSEMNVSTLELGDSALYLCASSLGAGLDAQYFGPGTRLTVL.